This TCR beta chain was documented in a study of glioma-infiltrating T cells. The iRepertoire nested amplicon-rescue multiplex PCR amplified TCR alpha and beta CDR3s from RNA. Input was roughly 95-400 ng of tissue mRNA or PBMC total RNA. TCRdb processed the multiplex PCR reads anew with MiXCR; each CDR3 protein has one entry. The sample records more than 85,000 distinct CDR3 sequences, 25% being singletons. General observations from the study: Tissue and blood shared very few CDR3 sequences.

Trimming took off 4 bases at V and 12 bases at J, with 19 bases between the two ends. The length of the CDR3 is 13 residues. Per the germline V gene, CDR1 is DFQATT and CDR2 is SNEGSKA (reference sequence). This clonotype was found many times. Its antigen is unknown. The genes are TRBV20-1 and TRBJ2-1; D assignment may be TRBD1 or TRBD2 (5 bases each). The sample taken for sequencing was glioma tissue, nonneoplastic brain tissue, or PBMCs (not recorded which). This clonotype originated in a human donor with low-grade glioma or glioblastoma, undergoing nonglioma brain surgery, or in good health (not recorded which). In DNA, the CDR3 is TGCAGTGCTACACGGGACGCCGGAACCGCGCAGTTCTTC. Translation: CSATRDAGTAQFF.